This T cell receptor beta chain was recovered during a study of cytomegalovirus exposure and HLA in healthy donors. Germline V lookup: CDR1 SGHTA, CDR2 FQGNSA. J was trimmed by 0 bases and V by 5 bases; bases with no gene match: 4. The CDR3 is 15 residues long. The primer mix had 60 Vbeta and 13 Jbeta primers. Sequencing was performed with immunoSEQ multiplex PCR; in TCRdb, only in-frame clones are kept and a portion is missing. The data show 150,000 to 200,000 clones, approximately 84% seen once. The chain carries TRBV7-2 and TRBJ2-5, with 9 bases matching TRBD2. Sequences were obtained from PBMCs. The receptor was isolated from a girl under three years old in good health and CMV-seronegative. The DNA for the CDR3 is TGTGCCAGCAGCAATAGCGGGAGCCACCAAGAGACCCAGTACTTC. As protein: CASSNSGSHQETQYF.